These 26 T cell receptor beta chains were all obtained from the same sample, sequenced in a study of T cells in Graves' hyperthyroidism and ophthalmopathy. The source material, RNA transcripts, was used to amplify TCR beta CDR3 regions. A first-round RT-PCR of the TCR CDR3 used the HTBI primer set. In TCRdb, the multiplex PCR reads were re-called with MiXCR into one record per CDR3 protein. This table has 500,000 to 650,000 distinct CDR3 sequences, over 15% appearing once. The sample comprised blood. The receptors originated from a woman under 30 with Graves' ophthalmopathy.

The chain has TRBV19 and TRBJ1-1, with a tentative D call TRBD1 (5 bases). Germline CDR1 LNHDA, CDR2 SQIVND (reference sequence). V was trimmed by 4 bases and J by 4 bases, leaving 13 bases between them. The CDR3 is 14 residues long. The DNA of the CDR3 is TGTGCCAGTAGTACCCCGGGGACGGGCACTGAAGCTTTCTTT. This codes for CASSTPGTGTEAFF.

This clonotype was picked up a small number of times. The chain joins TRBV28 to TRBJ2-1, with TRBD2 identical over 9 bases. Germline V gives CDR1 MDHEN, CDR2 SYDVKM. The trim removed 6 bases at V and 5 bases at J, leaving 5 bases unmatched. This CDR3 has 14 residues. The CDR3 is CASRERGAHNEQFF. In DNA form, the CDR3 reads TGTGCCAGCAGAGAGCGGGGGGCCCACAATGAGCAGTTCTTC.

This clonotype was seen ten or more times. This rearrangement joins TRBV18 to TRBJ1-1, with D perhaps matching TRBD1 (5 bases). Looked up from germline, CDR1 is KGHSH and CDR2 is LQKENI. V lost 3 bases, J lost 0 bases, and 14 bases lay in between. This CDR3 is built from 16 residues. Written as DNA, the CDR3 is TGTGCCAGCTCACCCAAAGTGGGGGAGCTGAACACTGAAGCTTTCTTT. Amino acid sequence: CASSPKVGELNTEAFF.

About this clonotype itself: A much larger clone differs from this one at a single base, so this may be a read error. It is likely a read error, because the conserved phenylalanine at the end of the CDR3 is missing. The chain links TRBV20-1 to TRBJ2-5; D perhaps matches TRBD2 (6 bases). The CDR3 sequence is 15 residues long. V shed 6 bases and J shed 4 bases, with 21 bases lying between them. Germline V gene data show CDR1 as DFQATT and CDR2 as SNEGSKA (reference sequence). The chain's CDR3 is CSAQRRASAGETQYL. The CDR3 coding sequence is TGCAGTGCCCAGCGGCGGGCTAGCGCAGGAGAGACCCAGTACCTC.

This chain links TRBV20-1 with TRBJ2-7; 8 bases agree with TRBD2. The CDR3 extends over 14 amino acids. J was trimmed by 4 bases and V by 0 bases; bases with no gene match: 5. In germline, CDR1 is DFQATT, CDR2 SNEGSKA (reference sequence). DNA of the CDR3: TGCAGTGCTAGAGATTCCGGGAGGGATTACGAGCAGTACTTC. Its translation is CSARDSGRDYEQYF.

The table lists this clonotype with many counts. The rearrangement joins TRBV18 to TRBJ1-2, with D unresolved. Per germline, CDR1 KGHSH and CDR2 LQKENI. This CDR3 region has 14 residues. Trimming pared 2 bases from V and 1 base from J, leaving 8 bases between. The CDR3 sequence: CASSPSFSNYGYTF. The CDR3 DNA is TGTGCCAGCTCACCATCGTTCAGTAACTATGGCTACACCTTC.

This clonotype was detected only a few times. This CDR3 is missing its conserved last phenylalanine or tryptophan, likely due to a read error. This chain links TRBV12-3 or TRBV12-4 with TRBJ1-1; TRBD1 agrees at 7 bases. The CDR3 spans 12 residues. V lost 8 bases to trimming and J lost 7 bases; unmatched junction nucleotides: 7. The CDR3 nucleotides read TGTGCCAGCGGTCGGGACAGTGGTGAAGCTTTCCTT. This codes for CASGRDSGEAFL.

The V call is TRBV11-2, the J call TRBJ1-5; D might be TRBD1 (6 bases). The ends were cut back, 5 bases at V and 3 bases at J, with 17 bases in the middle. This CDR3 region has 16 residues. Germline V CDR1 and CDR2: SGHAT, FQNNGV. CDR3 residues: CASSLGTPDPNQPQHF. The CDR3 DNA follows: TGTGCCAGCAGCCTCGGGACACCTGATCCCAATCAGCCCCAGCATTTT. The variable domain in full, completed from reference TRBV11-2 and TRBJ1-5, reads EAGVAQSPRYKIIEKRQSVAFWCNPISGHATLYWYQQILGQGPKLLIQFQNNGVVDDSQLPKDRFSAERLKGVDSTLKIQPAKLEDSAVYLCASSLGTPDPNQPQHFGDGTRLSIL.

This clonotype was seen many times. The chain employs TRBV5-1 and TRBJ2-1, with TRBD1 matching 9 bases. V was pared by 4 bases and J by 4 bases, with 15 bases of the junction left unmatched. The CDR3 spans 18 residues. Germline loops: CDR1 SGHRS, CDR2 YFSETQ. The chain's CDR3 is CASSPRPIQGADYNEQFF. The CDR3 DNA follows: TGCGCCAGCAGCCCACGCCCGATACAGGGGGCGGATTACAATGAGCAGTTCTTC.

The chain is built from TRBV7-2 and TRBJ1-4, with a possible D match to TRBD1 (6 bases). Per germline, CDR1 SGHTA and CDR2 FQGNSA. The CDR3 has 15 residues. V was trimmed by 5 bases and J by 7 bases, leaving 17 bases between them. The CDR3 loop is CASSPSPGTSEKLFF. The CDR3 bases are TGTGCCAGCAGCCCCAGCCCCGGGACATCTGAAAAACTGTTTTTT.

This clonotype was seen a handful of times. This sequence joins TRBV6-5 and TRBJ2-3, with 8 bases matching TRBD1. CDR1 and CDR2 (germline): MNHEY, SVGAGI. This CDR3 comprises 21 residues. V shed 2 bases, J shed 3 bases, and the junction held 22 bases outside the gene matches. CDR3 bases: TGTGCCAGCAGTTACCAATGGTACCCCTCATGGACAGGGAGGAGAACAGATACGCAGTATTTT. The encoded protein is CASSYQWYPSWTGRRTDTQYF.

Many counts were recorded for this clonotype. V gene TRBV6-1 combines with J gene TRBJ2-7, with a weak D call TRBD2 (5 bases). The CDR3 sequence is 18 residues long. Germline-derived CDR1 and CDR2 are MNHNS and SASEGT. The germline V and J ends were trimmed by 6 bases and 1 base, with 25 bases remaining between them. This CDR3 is CASRKLHRLSEGSYEQYF. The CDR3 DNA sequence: TGTGCCAGCAGAAAACTTCATAGACTAAGCGAAGGGTCCTACGAGCAGTACTTC.

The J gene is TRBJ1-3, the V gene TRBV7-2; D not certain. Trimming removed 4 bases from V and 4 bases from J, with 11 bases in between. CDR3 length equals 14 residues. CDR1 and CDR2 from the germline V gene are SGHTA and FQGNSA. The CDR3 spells CASSSKLWGNTIYF. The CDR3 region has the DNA TGTGCCAGCAGCTCGAAGCTGTGGGGAAACACCATATATTTT.

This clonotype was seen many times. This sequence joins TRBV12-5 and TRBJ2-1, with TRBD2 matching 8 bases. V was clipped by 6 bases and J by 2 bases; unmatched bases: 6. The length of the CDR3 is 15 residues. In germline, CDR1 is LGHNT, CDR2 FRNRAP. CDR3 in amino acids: CASGQTGGPYNEQFF. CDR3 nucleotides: TGTGCTAGTGGACAAACGGGGGGGCCCTACAATGAGCAGTTCTTC.

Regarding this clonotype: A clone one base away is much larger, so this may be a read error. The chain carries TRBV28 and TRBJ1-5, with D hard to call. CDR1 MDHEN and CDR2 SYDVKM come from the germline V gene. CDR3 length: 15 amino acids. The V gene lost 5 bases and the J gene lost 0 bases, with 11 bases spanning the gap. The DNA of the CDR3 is TGTGCCAGCAGTACCCTGGGGTATAGCAATCAGCCCCAGCATTTT. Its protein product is CASSTLGYSNQPQHF.

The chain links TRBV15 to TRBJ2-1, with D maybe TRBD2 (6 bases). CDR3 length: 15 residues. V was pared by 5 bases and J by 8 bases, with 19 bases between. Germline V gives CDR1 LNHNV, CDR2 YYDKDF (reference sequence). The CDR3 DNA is TGTGCCACCAGCGGAGGCCGACGGCGGGGCGATGAGCAGTTCTTC. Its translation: CATSGGRRRGDEQFF.

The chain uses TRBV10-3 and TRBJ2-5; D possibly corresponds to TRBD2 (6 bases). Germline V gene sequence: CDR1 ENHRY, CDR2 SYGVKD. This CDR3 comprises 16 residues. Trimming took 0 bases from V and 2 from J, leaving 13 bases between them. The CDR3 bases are TGTGCCATCAGTGAGTCGACAGCGGGCCAGCAAGAGACCCAGTACTTC. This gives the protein CAISESTAGQQETQYF.

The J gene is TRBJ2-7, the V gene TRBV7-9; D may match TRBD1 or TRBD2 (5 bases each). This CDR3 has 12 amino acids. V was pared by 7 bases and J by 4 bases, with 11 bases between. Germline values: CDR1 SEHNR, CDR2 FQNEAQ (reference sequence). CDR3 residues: CASTFREYEQYF. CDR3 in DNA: TGTGCCAGCACCTTCAGGGAGTACGAGCAGTACTTC.

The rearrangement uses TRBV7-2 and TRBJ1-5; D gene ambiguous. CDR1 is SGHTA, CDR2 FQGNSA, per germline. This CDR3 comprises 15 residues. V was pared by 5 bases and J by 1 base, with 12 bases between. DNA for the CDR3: TGTGCCAGCAGCCCAGAGGTTCGGAGCAATCAGCCCCAGCATTTT. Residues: CASSPEVRSNQPQHF.

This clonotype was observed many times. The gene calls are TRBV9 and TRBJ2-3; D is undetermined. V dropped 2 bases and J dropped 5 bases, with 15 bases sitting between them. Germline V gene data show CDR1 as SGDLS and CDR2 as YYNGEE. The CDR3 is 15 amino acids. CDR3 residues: CASSVSGASEDTQYF. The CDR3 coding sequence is TGTGCCAGCAGCGTTTCGGGCGCCTCCGAAGATACGCAGTATTTT. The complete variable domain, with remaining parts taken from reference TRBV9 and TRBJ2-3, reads DSGVTQTPKHLITATGQRVTLRCSPRSGDLSVYWYQQSLDQGLQFLIQYYNGEERAKGNILERFSAQQFPDLHSELNLSSLELGDSALYFCASSVSGASEDTQYFGPGTRLTVL.

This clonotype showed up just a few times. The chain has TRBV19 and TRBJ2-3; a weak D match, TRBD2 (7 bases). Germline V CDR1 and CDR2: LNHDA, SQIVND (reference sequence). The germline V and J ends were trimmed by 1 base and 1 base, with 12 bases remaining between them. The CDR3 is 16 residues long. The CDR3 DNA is TGTGCCAGTAGTATAGTTAAGGGGGGGGGCACAGATACGCAGTATTTT. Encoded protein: CASSIVKGGGTDTQYF.

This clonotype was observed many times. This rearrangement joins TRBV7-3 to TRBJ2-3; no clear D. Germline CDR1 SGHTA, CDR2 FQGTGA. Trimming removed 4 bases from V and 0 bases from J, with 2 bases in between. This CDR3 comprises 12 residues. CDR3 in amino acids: CASSSSTDTQYF. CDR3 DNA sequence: TGTGCCAGCAGCTCTAGCACAGATACGCAGTATTTT. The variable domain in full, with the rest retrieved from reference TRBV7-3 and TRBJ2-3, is GAGVSQTPSNKVTEKGKYVELRCDPISGHTALYWYRQSLGQGPEFLIYFQGTGAADDSGLPNDRFFAVRPEGSVSTLKIQRTERGDSAVYLCASSSSTDTQYFGPGTRLTVL.

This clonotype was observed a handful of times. The CDR3 reads CASSYSATSGASDTQYF. As DNA, the CDR3 is TGTGCCAGCAGTTACTCGGCGACTAGCGGGGCTAGCGATACGCAGTATTTT. The J gene is TRBJ2-3, the V gene TRBV6-7, with 11 bases matching TRBD2. TRBV6-7 is an ORF, and what it does is uncertain. V gave up 0 bases and J gave up 6 bases; unmatched junction bases: 8. This CDR3 is 17 amino acids long.

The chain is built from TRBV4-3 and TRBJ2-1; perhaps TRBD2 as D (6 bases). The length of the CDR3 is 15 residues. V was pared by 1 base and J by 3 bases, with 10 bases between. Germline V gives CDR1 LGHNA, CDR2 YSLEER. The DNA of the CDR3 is TGCGCCAGCAGCCAAGGCGGGGTTTACTACAATGAGCAGTTCTTC. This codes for CASSQGGVYYNEQFF.

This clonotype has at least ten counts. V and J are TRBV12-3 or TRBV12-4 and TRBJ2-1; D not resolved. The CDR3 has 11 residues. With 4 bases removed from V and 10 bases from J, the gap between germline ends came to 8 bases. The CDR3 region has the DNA TGTGCCAGCAGTTCCTCGAGGGAGCAGTTCTTC. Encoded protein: CASSSSREQFF.

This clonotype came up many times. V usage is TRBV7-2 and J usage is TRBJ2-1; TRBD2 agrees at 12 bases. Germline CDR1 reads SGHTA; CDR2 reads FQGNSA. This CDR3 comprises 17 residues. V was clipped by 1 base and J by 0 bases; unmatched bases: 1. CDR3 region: CASSLEGLAGSYNEQFF. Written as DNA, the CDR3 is TGTGCCAGCAGCTTAGAGGGACTAGCGGGCTCCTACAATGAGCAGTTCTTC.